This T cell receptor beta chain originates from a study of CD4 T cells in relation to SARS-CoV-2 and coronaviruses. At the level of the study: PBMCs were cultured with antigen for around nine days before TCR beta sequencing. Convalescent donors were aged roughly 20 to 75, with median about 40 years.

V trimming: 0 bases; J trimming: 1 base; junction bases outside the gene matches: 0. CDR3 length: 15 residues. The germline V gene has CDR1 SGHRS and CDR2 YFSETQ. The method was immunoSEQ multiplex PCR; TCRdb's version includes in-frame clones alone and lacks a portion of them. This table has about 36,000 clones, 70% to 85% appearing once. With regard to this clone: The antigen is unknown.

Findings and limits, study-wide: About 64% of donors had memory CD4+ clonotypes crossrecognizing SARS-CoV-2 and common cold coronavirus spike. Crossreactive clones expanded significantly less to SARS-CoV-2 than monoreactive clones.

The sample taken for sequencing was memory CD4+ T cells from PBMCs, cultured in vitro. The rearrangement uses TRBV5-1 and TRBJ1-3; 8 nucleotides agree with TRBD1. This clonotype was sampled from an adult with COVID-19. The CDR3 DNA follows: TGCGCCAGCAGCTTGGGGGACAGGTCTGGAAACACCATATATTTT. Its translation: CASSLGDRSGNTIYF.